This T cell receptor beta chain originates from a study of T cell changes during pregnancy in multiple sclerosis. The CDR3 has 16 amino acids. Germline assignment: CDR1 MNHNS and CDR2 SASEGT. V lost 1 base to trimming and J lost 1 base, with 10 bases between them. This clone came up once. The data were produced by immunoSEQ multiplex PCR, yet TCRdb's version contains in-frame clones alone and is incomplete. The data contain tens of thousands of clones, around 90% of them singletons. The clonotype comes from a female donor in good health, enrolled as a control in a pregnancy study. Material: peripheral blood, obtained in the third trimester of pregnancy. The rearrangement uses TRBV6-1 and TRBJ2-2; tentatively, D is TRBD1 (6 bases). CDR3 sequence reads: CASSEVGRGNTGELFF. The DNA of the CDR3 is TGTGCCAGCAGTGAAGTCGGCAGGGGGAACACCGGGGAGCTGTTTTTT.